The clone carrying this T cell receptor (beta chain) has at least ten counts. Its target is not known. This sample was taken from a study of T-cell reconstitution after alpha-beta-depleted transplantation in children. Broader study findings: Several hundred rapidly expanded clones from non-depleted graft cells reportedly supplied alpha-beta T cells about two months post-transplant. Elevated TCRbeta diversity at day 60 was traced, in some patients, to surviving recipient T cells and thymic progenitors. One year post-transplant, T-cell counts and diversity were largely derived from T cells produced anew.

Unique molecular identifiers were used to barcode this TCRbeta library. One entry per CDR3 protein results from TCRdb running MiXCR on the PCR reads. The data contain under 150,000 distinct CDR3 sequences, about 9.6% of them singletons. This specimen consisted of PBMCs, mostly from graft donor cells, obtained 180 days after TCRalphabeta/CD19-depleted stem cell transplant. The sequence came from a girl less than two years old who had a stem cell transplant for combined immunodeficiency, so the T cells may come from the graft donor.

The CDR3 is CASSLEVASYEQYF. CDR3 coding DNA: TGTGCCAGCAGCTTAGAAGTGGCCTCCTACGAGCAGTACTTC. V and J are TRBV7-8 and TRBJ2-7; D remains ambiguous. This CDR3 has 14 residues. Germline V gene data show CDR1 as SGHVS and CDR2 as FQNEAQ. With 1 base removed from V and 0 bases from J, the gap between germline ends came to 7 bases.